The 28 T cell receptor beta chains given below trace back to one sample, sequenced in a study of technical replicates of blood from a handful of donors. This table comes from immunoSEQ multiplex PCR, and its TCRdb copy is limited to in-frame clones, with some not included. Of about 73,000 clones in the sample, around nine tenths were seen once. The source material was PBMCs. The receptors were gathered from a human donor in good health. Some clones in this sample may be carry-over from other donors' samples.

The V and J genes are TRBV5-1 and TRBJ2-1, with D perhaps matching TRBD2 (6 bases). The CDR3 loop spans 15 amino acids. Looked up from germline, CDR1 is SGHRS and CDR2 is YFSETQ. Trimming took 4 bases from V and 8 from J, leaving 19 bases between them. The CDR3 here is CASSAVGLGGDEQFF. In DNA form, the CDR3 reads TGCGCCAGCAGCGCTGTGGGACTGGGTGGGGATGAGCAGTTCTTC. The full variable domain, completed using reference TRBV5-1 and TRBJ2-1, is KAGVTQTPRYLIKTRGQQVTLSCSPISGHRSVSWYQQTPGQGLQFLFEYFSETQRNKGNFPGRFSGRQFSNSRSEMNVSTLELGDSALYLCASSAVGLGGDEQFFGPGTRLTVL.

In its sample, this clone was seen a few times. The V gene is TRBV5-1, the J gene TRBJ2-7; 14 positions agree with TRBD2. Per germline, CDR1 SGHRS and CDR2 YFSETQ. The CDR3 totals 17 residues. V trimming: 5 bases; J trimming: 6 bases; junction bases outside the gene matches: 13. The CDR3 DNA is TGCGCCAGCAGTGAACAGGGGGGGACTAGCGGGAGAGGCGAGCAGTACTTC. Translation: CASSEQGGTSGRGEQYF.

CDR3 in amino acids: CSGPREETQYF. The DNA of the CDR3 is TGCAGCGGCCCCCGGGAAGAGACCCAGTACTTC. The genes are TRBV20-1 and TRBJ2-5; no reliable D call. CDR1 and CDR2 (germline): DFQATT, SNEGSKA (reference sequence). The CDR3 has 11 amino acids.

This sequence joins TRBV6-1 and TRBJ2-1; 12 positions match TRBD2. V lost 3 bases, J lost 8 bases, and 17 bases stayed unmatched. Looked up from germline, CDR1 is MNHNS and CDR2 is SASEGT. There are 19 residues in the CDR3. This CDR3 reads CASSDAKSTSGGRMDEQFF. As DNA, the CDR3 is TGTGCCAGCAGTGACGCCAAATCGACTAGCGGGGGTCGTATGGATGAGCAGTTCTTC.

The chain employs TRBV7-9 and TRBJ2-2; 9 positions match TRBD2. Germline V gene data show CDR1 as SEHNR and CDR2 as FQNEAQ (reference sequence). V shed 4 bases and J 7 bases; nucleotides not matched to a gene: 7. The CDR3 is 15 residues long. CDR3 in DNA: TGTGCCAGCAGCTCCTCTAGCGGGATTCACGGGGAGCTGTTTTTT. Translation gives CASSSSSGIHGELFF.

The chain is built from TRBV7-9 and TRBJ1-4; 8 bases line up with TRBD1. V shed 5 bases and J 4 bases; nucleotides not matched to a gene: 6. The CDR3 is made up of 15 amino acids. Germline CDR1 SEHNR, CDR2 FQNEAQ (reference sequence). The DNA for the CDR3 is TGTGCCAGCAGCCGTACAGGGGGGGATAATGAAAAACTGTTTTTT. Residues: CASSRTGGDNEKLFF.

The rearrangement uses TRBV6-5 and TRBJ2-1, with 11 positions matching TRBD2. There are 15 residues in the CDR3. Trimming took 2 bases from V and 6 from J; bases not matched to a gene: 3. CDR1 MNHEY and CDR2 SVGAGI come from the germline V gene. The CDR3, as DNA: TGTGCCAGCAGTTACAAACTAGCGGGAGTCAATGAGCAGTTCTTC. As protein: CASSYKLAGVNEQFF.

This chain links TRBV7-9 with TRBJ2-7, with D possibly being TRBD1 (5 bases). The ends were cut back, 5 bases at V and 2 bases at J, with 13 bases in the middle. CDR1 and CDR2 (germline): SEHNR, FQNEAQ (reference sequence). This CDR3 comprises 14 residues. The CDR3 DNA is TGTGCCAGCAGCCAGAGCTCAGGGACCTACGAGCAGTACTTC. Amino acid sequence: CASSQSSGTYEQYF.

The V gene is TRBV7-9, the J gene TRBJ2-2; no reliable D call. This CDR3 has 15 residues. V shed 5 bases and J shed 1 base, with 11 bases lying between them. Germline loops: CDR1 SEHNR, CDR2 FQNEAQ (reference sequence). The CDR3, as DNA: TGTGCCAGCAGCCCGGGTAGTTTGAACACCGGGGAGCTGTTTTTT. The encoded protein is CASSPGSLNTGELFF.

The V and J genes are TRBV9 and TRBJ1-3; possible D gene TRBD1, 6 bases. The CDR3 has 21 residues. Between the trimmed V and J ends, which lost 2 bases and 4 bases, there was a span of 31 bases. Germline assignment: CDR1 SGDLS and CDR2 YYNGEE. The CDR3 protein is CASSVAPMGQGQGSYGNTIYF. The CDR3, as DNA: TGTGCCAGCAGCGTGGCACCTATGGGACAAGGACAAGGTAGTTACGGAAACACCATATATTTT.

The chain uses TRBV7-2 and TRBJ1-2, with 12 bases identical to TRBD1. Trimming at V came to 3 bases and at J to 4 bases, leaving 6 bases not matched to a gene. Germline-derived CDR1 and CDR2 are SGHTA and FQGNSA. CDR3 size: 16 residues. Written as DNA, the CDR3 is TGTGCCAGCAGCTTTGGGACAGGGGGCTTTAGCTATGGCTACACCTTC. Translation: CASSFGTGGFSYGYTF.

The chain joins TRBV20-1 to TRBJ2-7, with a tentative D call TRBD1 (6 bases). Trimming removed 5 bases from V and 4 bases from J, with 9 bases in between. Germline CDR1 and CDR2: DFQATT and SNEGSKA (reference sequence). The CDR3 is made up of 11 amino acids. CDR3 protein: CSAAQGYEQYF. The CDR3 DNA is TGCAGTGCTGCACAGGGTTACGAGCAGTACTTC.

This rearrangement joins TRBV4-3 to TRBJ2-3, with TRBD2 matching 11 bases. The CDR3 is 16 residues long. V trimming: 0 bases; J trimming: 5 bases; junction bases outside the gene matches: 4. Germline loops: CDR1 LGHNA, CDR2 YSLEER. CDR3 DNA: TGCGCCAGCAGCCAAGATATAGCGGGGGGGTTAGATACGCAGTATTTT. Translating it yields CASSQDIAGGLDTQYF.

Here the CDR3 DNA reads TGTGCCAGCAGTCAGGGGCTAGCGGGGGGCAGCAACGAGCAGTACTTC. Its translation is CASSQGLAGGSNEQYF. The rearrangement uses TRBV2 and TRBJ2-7; TRBD2 matches at 11 bases. CDR3 length equals 16 residues. The V segment lost 5 bases and the J segment 5 bases; nucleotides outside the gene matches: 11. Germline V CDR1 and CDR2: SNHLY, FYNNEI. The variable domain in full, completed from reference TRBV2 and TRBJ2-7, reads EPEVTQTPSHQVTQMGQEVILRCVPISNHLYFYWYRQILGQKVEFLVSFYNNEISEKSEIFDDQFSVERPDGSNFTLKIRSTKLEDSAMYFCASSQGLAGGSNEQYFGPGTRLTVT.

The rearrangement links TRBV30 to TRBJ2-7, with D maybe TRBD1 (5 bases). V lost 0 bases and J lost 7, with 7 bases in between. The CDR3 covers 11 residues. Per germline, CDR1 GTSNPN and CDR2 SVGIG (reference sequence). CDR3 nucleotide sequence: TGTGCCTGGAGTGTAAGGACAGAGCAGTACTTC. Its protein is CAWSVRTEQYF.

This clone has a single count. The rearrangement joins TRBV10-3 to TRBJ1-2, with 7 bases matching TRBD1. There are 13 residues in the CDR3. Per germline, CDR1 ENHRY and CDR2 SYGVKD. The trim removed 6 bases at V and 4 bases at J, leaving 5 bases unmatched. CDR3 bases: TGTGCCATCAGCAGCCAGGGGGGCTATGGCTACACCTTC. Amino acid sequence: CAISSQGGYGYTF.

CDR3 in amino acids: CATSREVTSDEQFF. The CDR3 nucleotides are TGTGCCACCAGCAGAGAAGTGACTAGCGATGAGCAGTTCTTC. This chain links TRBV15 with TRBJ2-1; 8 positions match TRBD2. Unmatched junction bases numbered 3, after V lost 0 bases and J lost 8 bases. The CDR3 loop spans 14 amino acids. Germline V CDR1 and CDR2: LNHNV, YYDKDF (reference sequence). Based on the CDR3 plus reference TRBV15 and TRBJ2-1, the full variable domain is DAMVIQNPRYQVTQFGKPVTLSCSQTLNHNVMYWYQQKSSQAPKLLFHYYDKDFNNEADTPDNFQSRRPNTSFCFLDIRSPGLGDTAMYLCATSREVTSDEQFFGPGTRLTVL.

The gene calls are TRBV11-2 and TRBJ2-1, with 9 bases matching TRBD1. V lost 5 bases to trimming and J lost 9 bases; unmatched junction nucleotides: 5. This CDR3 contains 13 residues. Germline loops: CDR1 SGHAT, CDR2 FQNNGV. CDR3 sequence (DNA): TGTGCCAGCAGCCGGGACAGGGACCTTGAGCAGTTCTTC. This translates into CASSRDRDLEQFF.

The J gene is TRBJ2-5, the V gene TRBV4-1; TRBD1 agrees at 8 bases. This CDR3 has 15 amino acids. V lost 1 base and J lost 5; bases outside the gene matches: 6. Germline CDR1 is MGHRA and CDR2 is YSYEKL. DNA of the CDR3: TGCGCCAGCAGCCAAGGACAGGGGCCTGGGGAGACCCAGTACTTC. This encodes CASSQGQGPGETQYF.

The chain has TRBV6-1 and TRBJ2-5, with 7 bases identical to TRBD2. V trimming: 8 bases; J trimming: 3 bases; junction bases outside the gene matches: 3. The CDR3 is 12 amino acids. The germline gives CDR1 MNHNS, CDR2 SASEGT. CDR3 DNA: TGTGCCAGCGAACGGGGGGAAGAGACCCAGTACTTC. This codes for CASERGEETQYF.

V is TRBV5-1 and J is TRBJ1-6; D may be TRBD1 (5 bases). This CDR3 comprises 16 residues. Germline CDR1 is SGHRS and CDR2 is YFSETQ. The V gene lost 2 bases and the J gene lost 8 bases, with 17 bases spanning the gap. The CDR3 sequence is CASSLLGGTLDSPLHF. As DNA, the CDR3 is TGCGCCAGCAGCTTATTGGGGGGGACTCTGGATTCACCCCTCCACTTT. Together with reference TRBV5-1 and TRBJ1-6, the CDR3 gives the full variable domain: KAGVTQTPRYLIKTRGQQVTLSCSPISGHRSVSWYQQTPGQGLQFLFEYFSETQRNKGNFPGRFSGRQFSNSRSEMNVSTLELGDSALYLCASSLLGGTLDSPLHFGNGTRLTVT.

The genes are TRBV7-2 and TRBJ1-2; TRBD1 aligns across 9 bases. Losses at the gene ends were 1 base for V and 8 bases for J; bases not matched to a gene: 5. Germline V CDR1 and CDR2: SGHTA, FQGNSA. The CDR3 is 14 amino acids. The CDR3 DNA sequence: TGTGCCAGCAGCTTAGGGGGACAGGGAGGCGGCTACACCTTC. It yields the protein CASSLGGQGGGYTF. Combining the CDR3 with reference TRBV7-2 and TRBJ1-2 gives the whole variable domain GAGVSQSPSNKVTEKGKDVELRCDPISGHTALYWYRQSLGQGLEFLIYFQGNSAPDKSGLPSDRFSAERTGGSVSTLTIQRTQQEDSAVYLCASSLGGQGGGYTFGSGTRLTVV.

V gene TRBV19 combines with J gene TRBJ2-1; 8 bases are a match to TRBD2. The CDR3 contains 17 residues. Germline CDR1 reads LNHDA; CDR2 reads SQIVND (reference sequence). V lost 1 base, J lost 4 bases, and 9 bases stayed unmatched. The CDR3 sequence is CASSIGLAGAQYNEQFF. CDR3 DNA sequence: TGTGCCAGTAGTATAGGGCTAGCGGGCGCCCAATACAATGAGCAGTTCTTC.

The chain employs TRBV7-2 and TRBJ1-5; D is unclear. The CDR3 runs 13 residues. The V gene lost 5 bases and the J gene lost 1 base, with 6 bases spanning the gap. Per germline, CDR1 SGHTA and CDR2 FQGNSA. The DNA of the CDR3 is TGTGCCAGCAGCCCTCGGAGCAATCAGCCCCAGCATTTT. As protein: CASSPRSNQPQHF.

The rearrangement joins TRBV30 to TRBJ2-7; weak D call: TRBD2 (6 bases). The CDR3 has 18 amino acids. V lost 0 bases and J 1 base, leaving 22 bases between the germline ends. Germline lookup yields CDR1 GTSNPN and CDR2 SVGIG (reference sequence). CDR3 sequence reads: CAWSVLEAVSGVSYEQYF. CDR3 nucleotide sequence: TGTGCCTGGAGTGTATTGGAAGCGGTTAGCGGAGTGTCCTACGAGCAGTACTTC.

In its sample, this clone was seen a few times. V usage is TRBV7-3 and J usage is TRBJ1-2; D is perhaps TRBD1 (6 bases). The germline V gene encodes CDR1 SGHTA and CDR2 FQGTGA. The CDR3 extends over 16 amino acids. V shed 3 bases and J shed 4 bases, with 18 bases lying between them. The CDR3 spells CASSLGAGQISYGYTF. Here the CDR3 DNA reads TGTGCCAGCAGCTTGGGAGCCGGACAGATTAGCTATGGCTACACCTTC.

The chain combines TRBV15 with TRBJ2-5, with D perhaps TRBD1 (5 bases). CDR1 and CDR2 from the germline V gene are LNHNV and YYDKDF (reference sequence). V dropped 6 bases and J dropped 3 bases, with 20 bases sitting between them. The CDR3 is 16 residues long. As DNA, the CDR3 is TGTGCCACCAGTCCTCAAAGGGGTTCCTATGAAGAGACCCAGTACTTC. Translated, it gives CATSPQRGSYEETQYF.

This chain uses TRBV29-1 with TRBJ2-1, with 11 bases matching TRBD2. The CDR3 extends over 14 amino acids. With 7 bases clipped from V and 4 bases from J, the junction kept 6 bases outside the gene matches. Germline loops: CDR1 SQVTM, CDR2 ANQGSEA. The CDR3 sequence is CSAIAGGPYNEQFF. CDR3 coding DNA: TGCAGCGCTATAGCGGGAGGGCCTTACAATGAGCAGTTCTTC.